These 2 T cell receptor beta chains share one sample of origin, sequenced in a study of blood T cell repertoires in COVID-19. Assay: immunoSEQ multiplex PCR; the TCRdb copy retains only in-frame clones and omits some. The sample yields about 250,000 clones, around 80% seen once. The sequenced sample consisted of PBMCs or T cells enriched from blood (not recorded which). All receptors derive from a man aged 35-49 years who had been exposed to COVID-19.

The V and J genes are TRBV19 and TRBJ2-5; 16 bases are a match to TRBD2. Germline CDR1 is LNHDA and CDR2 is SQIVND (reference sequence). V lost 5 bases to trimming and J lost 5 bases; unmatched junction nucleotides: 8. This CDR3 is built from 17 residues. The CDR3 loop reads CASSPWRGLAGGETQYF. As DNA, the CDR3 is TGTGCCAGTAGTCCCTGGAGGGGACTAGCGGGAGGGGAGACCCAGTACTTC.

This clone appeared a few times. This rearrangement joins TRBV19 to TRBJ1-1, with D possibly being TRBD1 (5 bases). The CDR3 is made up of 14 amino acids. CDR1 LNHDA and CDR2 SQIVND come from the germline V gene (reference sequence). V lost 7 bases and J 4 bases, leaving 16 bases between the germline ends. CDR3 amino acids: CASTRAGMGTEAFF. The DNA for the CDR3 is TGTGCCAGTACCAGGGCGGGGATGGGCACTGAAGCTTTCTTT.